A single sample is the source of the 23 T cell receptor beta chains below, sequenced in a study of human T cells and chemical hapten exposure. The sample's time point: patch test 1, 2 weeks after DPC sensitization. The treatment denotes: therapeutic diphenylcyclopropenone sensitization with weekly scalp DPC. MiXCR, applied by TCRdb to the RACE reads, yields one record per CDR3 protein. The sample has 150,000 to 200,000 distinct CDR3 sequences; 20% to 25% are singletons. The sample in question was whole blood, obtained in connection with sensitization to the hapten diphenylcyclopropenone (DPC). Receptors originate from a woman between 45 and 60 years old with alopecia areata. Some clones in this sample may be carry-over from other donors' samples.

This clonotype appeared a few times. The rearrangement uses TRBV5-6 and TRBJ1-1; D not certain. V lost 0 bases and J lost 1, with 7 bases in between. Germline lookup yields CDR1 SGHDT and CDR2 YYEEEE. The CDR3 consists of 14 residues. The CDR3: CASSLAPANTEAFF. CDR3 coding DNA: TGTGCCAGCAGCTTGGCCCCAGCGAACACTGAAGCTTTCTTT.

A remark on this clonotype: It is likely a read error, because the conserved phenylalanine at the end of the CDR3 is missing. The CDR3 is CASSEAWGNTEAFL. The CDR3 nucleotides are TGTGCCAGCAGTGAAGCGTGGGGGAACACTGAAGCTTTCTTA. This chain links TRBV2 with TRBJ1-1; D ambiguous. V was clipped by 0 bases and J by 1 base, with 6 bases between them. This CDR3 region has 14 residues. The germline CDR1 and CDR2 sequences are SNHLY and FYNNEI.

The chain carries TRBV5-1 and TRBJ2-1; tentatively, D is TRBD2 (5 bases). This CDR3 region has 16 residues. Per germline, CDR1 SGHRS and CDR2 YFSETQ. The ends were cut back, 0 bases at V and 9 bases at J, with 19 bases in the middle. The DNA of the CDR3 is TGCGCCAGCAGCTTGGCCATGGGAGCGAGGCAGAGTGAGCAGTTCTTC. This gives the protein CASSLAMGARQSEQFF.

The table lists this clonotype with a few counts. The V and J genes are TRBV20-1 and TRBJ2-3; the D is unclear. The CDR3 is 12 amino acids. Trimming shortened V by 6 bases and J by 1 base, and 8 bases separated the two germline ends. Looked up from germline, CDR1 is DFQATT and CDR2 is SNEGSKA (reference sequence). The CDR3 nucleotides read TGCAGTGCGTTTGCGGGCACAGATACGCAGTATTTT. Amino acid sequence: CSAFAGTDTQYF.

J is TRBJ1-1 and V is TRBV29-1; the D gene is possibly TRBD1 (5 bases). V was clipped by 6 bases and J by 7 bases, with 12 bases between them. The CDR3 sequence is 11 residues long. The germline CDR1 and CDR2 sequences are SQVTM and ANQGSEA. The CDR3 here is CSVTANLEAFF. CDR3 DNA: TGCAGCGTGACAGCTAACCTTGAAGCTTTCTTT. Drawing the rest from reference TRBV29-1 and TRBJ1-1, the complete variable domain is SAVISQKPSRDICQRGTSLTIQCQVDSQVTMMFWYRQQPGQSLTLIATANQGSEATYESGFVIDKFPISRPNLTFSTLTVSNMSPEDSSIYLCSVTANLEAFFGQGTRLTVV.

V and J are TRBV5-1 and TRBJ2-5; D remains unclear. The CDR3 runs to 13 residues. V was pared by 2 bases and J by 2 bases, with 7 bases between. Germline V CDR1 and CDR2: SGHRS, YFSETQ. The CDR3 sequence is CASSFDTQETQYF. For the CDR3, the DNA is TGCGCCAGCAGCTTTGACACACAAGAGACCCAGTACTTC.

This clonotype was counted between two and nine times. V gene TRBV6-2 or TRBV6-3 combines with J gene TRBJ1-5, with TRBD1 identical over 9 bases. From germline, CDR1 is MNHEY and CDR2 SVGEGT. V dropped 6 bases and J dropped 5; count of bases not matched to a gene: 14. The CDR3 runs to 17 residues. Here the CDR3 DNA reads TGTGCCAGCAGCCGAAGCCGAACAGGGGGCAAAGATCAGCCCCAGCATTTT. This codes for CASSRSRTGGKDQPQHF.

V usage is TRBV12-3 or TRBV12-4 and J usage is TRBJ1-1; D not resolved. The germline V and J ends were trimmed by 5 bases and 4 bases, with 14 bases remaining between them. This CDR3 is built from 14 residues. The CDR3, as DNA: TGTGCCAGCAGTCCTACCCTCGTCGCCACTGAAGCTTTCTTT. Its protein product is CASSPTLVATEAFF.

The CDR3 bases are TGCAGTGCGATGGGACTAGCGGGAGAAGATACGCAGTATTTT. It yields the protein CSAMGLAGEDTQYF. The chain carries TRBV20-1 and TRBJ2-3; 14 bases map to TRBD2. Germline lookup yields CDR1 DFQATT and CDR2 SNEGSKA (reference sequence). Losses at the gene ends were 6 bases for V and 5 bases for J; bases not matched to a gene: 4. The CDR3 consists of 14 residues.

The rearrangement joins TRBV2 to TRBJ2-2; TRBD2 matches at 14 bases. V lost 8 bases and J lost 5; bases outside the gene matches: 7. CDR3 length: 16 residues. Germline V gene sequence: CDR1 SNHLY, CDR2 FYNNEI. The CDR3 loop reads CASRLAGGLGTGELFF. CDR3 coding DNA: TGTGCCAGCCGACTAGCGGGAGGGCTGGGGACCGGGGAGCTGTTTTTT.

This clonotype was recorded a few times. V gene TRBV7-9 combines with J gene TRBJ2-1, with D unclear. The germline V gene encodes CDR1 SEHNR and CDR2 FQNEAQ (reference sequence). V lost 4 bases and J 4 bases, leaving 11 bases between the germline ends. The CDR3 is made up of 14 amino acids. CDR3 residues: CASSSLTGYNEQFF. The CDR3, as DNA: TGTGCCAGCAGCTCCCTGACGGGTTACAATGAGCAGTTCTTC.

The CDR3 loop reads CASRQSGGPYSYEQYF. DNA for the CDR3: TGTGCCAGCAGGCAGTCCGGGGGTCCTTATTCCTACGAGCAGTACTTC. This chain links TRBV6-1 with TRBJ2-7; D is possibly TRBD2 (6 bases). From germline, CDR1 is MNHNS and CDR2 SASEGT. Trimming cost V 6 bases and J 1 base, with 19 bases left between them. The CDR3 has 16 residues.

The CDR3 here is CATSDPRGTYEQYF. DNA for the CDR3: TGTGCCACCAGTGATCCCCGAGGAACCTACGAGCAGTACTTC. The chain links TRBV24-1 to TRBJ2-7; D gene ambiguous. The germline gives CDR1 KGHDR, CDR2 SFDVKD. Trimming pared 3 bases from V and 2 bases from J, leaving 10 bases between. This CDR3 is 14 amino acids long.

This clonotype was seen a handful of times. The rearrangement links TRBV11-2 to TRBJ2-7; no firm D call. Germline CDR1 is SGHAT and CDR2 is FQNNGV. The CDR3 consists of 15 residues. With 5 bases removed from V and 6 bases from J, the gap between germline ends came to 20 bases. As DNA, the CDR3 is TGTGCCAGCAGCCGATTACACAACGGCCTTGGCGAGCAGTACTTC. Protein product: CASSRLHNGLGEQYF.

This rearrangement joins TRBV2 to TRBJ1-1; D is ambiguous. V lost 1 base and J lost 8, with 11 bases in between. The CDR3 runs 13 residues. Germline-derived CDR1 and CDR2 are SNHLY and FYNNEI. CDR3 bases: TGTGCCAGCAGTGAAGGGGCGAGAAAGGAAGCTTTCTTT. It specifies CASSEGARKEAFF.

The rearrangement links TRBV3-1 to TRBJ2-7; possibly TRBD1 for D (5 bases). The CDR3 length is 15 residues. Germline-derived CDR1 and CDR2 are LGHDT and YNNKEL (reference sequence). Trimming took 4 bases from V and 1 from J, leaving 14 bases between them. The CDR3 nucleotides read TGTGCCAGCAGCCCCTCCCAGGGTTGGTCCTACGAGCAGTACTTC. This sequence encodes CASSPSQGWSYEQYF.

The chain is built from TRBV10-3 and TRBJ2-5; D might be TRBD2 (7 bases). The CDR3 contains 16 residues. The V end was cut by 2 bases, the J end by 5 bases, with 18 bases between. Germline V gene lookup returns CDR1 ENHRY and CDR2 SYGVKD. The CDR3 nucleotides read TGTGCCATCAGTGAGATCGGGGGGCGCTTGACCGAGACCCAGTACTTC. Its protein is CAISEIGGRLTETQYF.

Worth noting for this clonotype: This may arise from a read error, as a much more abundant clone is one base away. This rearrangement joins TRBV21-1 to TRBJ1-4. TRBV21-1 has pseudogene status. This CDR3 has 16 amino acids. CDR3 coding DNA: TGTGCCAGCAGCTTCCACAGACTGGCAGCTAATGAAAAACTGTTTTTT. It codes for CASSFHRLAANEKLFF.

This rearrangement joins TRBV2 to TRBJ2-5; 11 bases line up with TRBD1. The germline V gene has CDR1 SNHLY and CDR2 FYNNEI. The CDR3 sequence is 14 residues long. V gave up 5 bases and J gave up 5 bases; unmatched junction bases: 4. The CDR3: CASSSDRGRETQYF. The CDR3 DNA reads TGTGCCAGCAGTTCGGACAGGGGGCGTGAGACCCAGTACTTC.

This clonotype was found a few times. The chain recombines TRBV4-1 with TRBJ2-1; 7 bases match TRBD2. V was pared by 4 bases and J by 4 bases, with 1 base of the junction left unmatched. The CDR3 is made up of 13 amino acids. The germline V gene has CDR1 MGHRA and CDR2 YSYEKL. Here the CDR3 reads CASSPREYNEQFF. CDR3 bases: TGCGCCAGCAGCCCGCGGGAGTACAATGAGCAGTTCTTC.

The rearrangement uses TRBV10-3 and TRBJ2-2; the match to TRBD2 covers 10 bases. The CDR3 totals 17 residues. The junction had 10 bases not matched to a gene; V was cut back by 7 bases and J by 2 bases. Germline CDR1 reads ENHRY; CDR2 reads SYGVKD. In DNA form, the CDR3 reads TGTGCCATCAATAAGGCGGGACTAGCGATCAACACCGGGGAGCTGTTTTTT. Its protein is CAINKAGLAINTGELFF.

V is TRBV20-1 and J is TRBJ2-7, with D perhaps TRBD1 (6 bases). The CDR3 length is 15 residues. Per germline, CDR1 DFQATT and CDR2 SNEGSKA (reference sequence). V was shortened by 4 bases and J by 3 bases, with 19 bases between the two germline ends. The CDR3 region has the DNA TGCAGTGCTACCCTTGACTACAGGGCCGACTACGAGCAGTACTTC. Translating it yields CSATLDYRADYEQYF.

The rearrangement joins TRBV12-3 or TRBV12-4 to TRBJ2-2, with unresolved D. V shed 6 bases and J shed 11 bases, with 13 bases lying between them. This CDR3 has 12 residues. CDR3 DNA sequence: TGTGCCAGCAGATCCGGGCCTCGAGAGCTGTTTTTT. Protein: CASRSGPRELFF.